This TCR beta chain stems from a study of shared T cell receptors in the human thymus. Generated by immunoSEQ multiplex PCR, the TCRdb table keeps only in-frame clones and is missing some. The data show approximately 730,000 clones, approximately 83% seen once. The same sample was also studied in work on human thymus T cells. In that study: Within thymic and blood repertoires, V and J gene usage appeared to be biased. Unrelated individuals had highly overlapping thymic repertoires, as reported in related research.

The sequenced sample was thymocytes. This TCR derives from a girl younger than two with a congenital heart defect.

The CDR3 DNA is TGCGCCAGCAGCCCAGGGGTGGCAGGTCCTATTCTAGTCCCAGCTTTCTTT. Amino acids: CASSPGVAGPILVPAFF. This sequence joins TRBV5-1 and TRBJ1-1; possibly TRBD1 for D (6 bases). Trimming left V 4 bases short and J 10 bases short, with 29 bases between. Germline V lookup: CDR1 SGHRS, CDR2 YFSETQ. This CDR3 has 17 residues.